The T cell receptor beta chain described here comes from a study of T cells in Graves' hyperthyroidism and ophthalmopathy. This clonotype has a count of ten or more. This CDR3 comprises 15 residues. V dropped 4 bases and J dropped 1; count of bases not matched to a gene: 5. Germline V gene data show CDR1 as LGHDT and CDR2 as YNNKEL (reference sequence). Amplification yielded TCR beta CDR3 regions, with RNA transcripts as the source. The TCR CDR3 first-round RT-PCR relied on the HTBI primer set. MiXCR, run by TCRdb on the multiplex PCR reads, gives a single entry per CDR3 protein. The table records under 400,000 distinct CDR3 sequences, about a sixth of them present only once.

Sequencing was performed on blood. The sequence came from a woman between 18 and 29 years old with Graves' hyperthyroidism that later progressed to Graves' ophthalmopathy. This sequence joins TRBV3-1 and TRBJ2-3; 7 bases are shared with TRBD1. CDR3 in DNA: TGTGCCAGCAGCCGAAGGACAGGCGGCACAGATACGCAGTATTTT. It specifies CASSRRTGGTDTQYF.